The rows below give T cell receptor beta chains drawn from one sample of a study of blood T cell repertoires in COVID-19. Assay: immunoSEQ multiplex PCR; the TCRdb copy retains only in-frame clones and omits some. The table records 25,000 to 30,000 clones, around 91% of them present only once. Source material: peripheral blood. Receptors were obtained from a man aged 65 to 79 with acute or convalescent COVID-19. Each CDR3 is given with its conserved first and last residue. The D gene is left open where the match is weak. Part of the rows lack a size; the others show once, few, many or a class for expanded clones.

cdr3_nt,cdr3_aa,clone_size,v_call,d_call,cdr3_length,j_call
TGTGCCAGCAGCGACAGGGTGGGGTCTGGAAACACCATATATTTT,CASSDRVGSGNTIYF,.,TRBV7-2,TRBD1,15,TRBJ1-3
TGCGCCAGCAGCCACGTACCGGACAGGGGGCCCTATAATTCACCCCTCCACTTT,CASSHVPDRGPYNSPLHF,.,TRBV4-1,TRBD1,18,TRBJ1-6
TGCGCCAGCAGTCTGACGGGACAGGGGGACGGTTCACCCCTCCACTTT,CASSLTGQGDGSPLHF,few,TRBV10-2,TRBD1,16,TRBJ1-6
TGTGCCAGCAGCCGGGGAGTCACAGATACGCAGTATTTT,CASSRGVTDTQYF,once,TRBV4-2,.,13,TRBJ2-3
TGTGCCAGCAGTCAGACTAGCGGGCGGGAGACCCAGTACTTC,CASSQTSGRETQYF,.,TRBV6-5,TRBD2,14,TRBJ2-5
TGCGCCAGCAGCCAGGGCTGGGGCGCAGATACGCAGTATTTT,CASSQGWGADTQYF,.,TRBV4-3,.,14,TRBJ2-3
TGTGCCAGCAGCGGACGGGGTGGATCCGCGCGTTCCACTGAAGCTTTCTTT,CASSGRGGSARSTEAFF,.,TRBV5-4,.,17,TRBJ1-1
TGTGCCAGCAGTCCCCGACTAGAAGATGAGCAGTTCTTC,CASSPRLEDEQFF,.,TRBV6-6,.,13,TRBJ2-1
TGTGCCAGCAGCTTAATCCGGGGAGACTATGGCTACACCTTC,CASSLIRGDYGYTF,.,TRBV7-9,.,14,TRBJ1-2
TGTGCCAGCAGCAAGACAGGGACGGAGACCCAGTACTTC,CASSKTGTETQYF,once,TRBV9,TRBD1,13,TRBJ2-5
TGCGCCAGCAGCCAAGATGTTGGCTCAGACAATGAGCAGTTCTTC,CASSQDVGSDNEQFF,.,TRBV4-1,.,15,TRBJ2-1